These 6 T cell receptor beta chains originate from one sample sequenced in a study of human T cells and chemical hapten exposure. TCRdb processed the RACE reads anew with MiXCR; each CDR3 protein has one entry. Of approximately 79,000 distinct CDR3 sequences listed, over 8.5% were seen once; the top ten hold under 2%. Described time point: healthy volunteer bleed at 6 weeks. The authors' total RNA extraction used unfractionated whole blood. The sample comprised whole blood. The receptors were sampled from a male donor in good health. Some clones in this sample may be carry-over from other donors' samples.

This clonotype was observed a few times. The chain joins TRBV7-6 to TRBJ2-3; 11 bases fit TRBD2. The junction had 4 bases not matched to a gene; V was cut back by 1 base and J by 4 bases. Germline V gene sequence: CDR1 SGHVS, CDR2 FNYEAQ. This CDR3 region has 16 residues. This chain's CDR3 is CASSLGSGGGPDTQYF. Written as DNA, the CDR3 is TGTGCCAGCAGCTTAGGTAGCGGGGGGGGGCCAGATACGCAGTATTTT.

A few counts support this clonotype. The V and J genes are TRBV5-1 and TRBJ2-3; 9 positions agree with TRBD2. From germline, CDR1 is SGHRS and CDR2 YFSETQ. The CDR3 is 18 amino acids. The junction had 12 bases not matched to a gene; V was cut back by 2 bases and J by 2 bases. The chain's CDR3 is CASSLRTSVGILTDTQYF. The CDR3 nucleotides are TGCGCCAGCAGCTTACGGACTAGCGTGGGTATACTCACAGATACGCAGTATTTT.

This clonotype was observed a handful of times. The V and J genes are TRBV4-1 and TRBJ2-1, with a possible D match to TRBD2 (5 bases). V was clipped by 2 bases and J by 7 bases, with 12 bases between them. CDR1 is MGHRA, CDR2 YSYEKL, per germline. The CDR3 runs to 14 residues. The DNA of the CDR3 is TGCGCCAGCAGCCAAAGCCTCGGGGAAAATGAGCAGTTCTTC. This translates into CASSQSLGENEQFF.

This chain links TRBV18 with TRBJ2-7; 7 bases map to TRBD2. The J segment lost 0 bases and the V segment lost 3 bases, leaving 8 bases of the junction unmatched. CDR1 is KGHSH, CDR2 LQKENI, per germline. CDR3 length: 16 residues. The CDR3 DNA reads TGTGCCAGCTCACCTAGCAGAAGCGGGACCTCCTACGAGCAGTACTTC. This encodes CASSPSRSGTSYEQYF.

This clonotype was recorded a few times. This sequence joins TRBV12-3 or TRBV12-4 and TRBJ1-4; TRBD1 matches at 8 bases. The CDR3 contains 15 residues. V lost 6 bases, J lost 8 bases, and 11 bases stayed unmatched. Written as DNA, the CDR3 is TGTGCCAGCAGCTCCCCGGACAGGGTGGGGGAAAAACTGTTTTTT. It encodes CASSSPDRVGEKLFF.

This clonotype was seen only a few times. The chain uses TRBV5-1 and TRBJ1-1, with unresolved D. Germline loops: CDR1 SGHRS, CDR2 YFSETQ. The CDR3 has 12 amino acids. Trimming took off 2 bases at V and 4 bases at J, with 6 bases between the two ends. The CDR3 DNA sequence: TGCGCCAGCAGCTTTCCCGGCACTGAAGCTTTCTTT. It encodes CASSFPGTEAFF.